This section outlines one T cell receptor beta chain sequence together with its context. The data were taken from a study of blood T cells in healthy people across ages. Total RNA extraction produced at least 5 micrograms (per sample) for the study. The V gene's germline CDR1 is MNHNS and CDR2 SASEGT. Trimming at V came to 6 bases and at J to 11 bases, leaving 14 bases not matched to a gene. This CDR3 region has 16 residues. PCR was performed a second time for about 6 to 12 cycles using a sample-barcoded 5' primer and a J-beta primer mix. TCRdb re-called the 5' RACE reads with MiXCR, one entry per CDR3 protein. The table records 750,000 to 950,000 distinct CDR3 sequences, just under 30% of them present only once. This same sample was also taken into another study, of T cells of mothers and their children. From that report: M1S, a second-PCR primer, added sample barcodes and 2-4 random nucleotides.

The sequenced sample consisted of blood. The chain couples TRBV6-1 to TRBJ2-5; 14 bases align to TRBD2. The receptor was derived from a woman in her 40s in good health. DNA for the CDR3: TGTGCCAGCAGAGGGACTAGCGGGGGCCTTTACAATGAGCAGTACTTC. The encoded protein is CASRGTSGGLYNEQYF.